This TCR beta chain comes out of a study of T-cell reconstitution after alpha-beta-depleted transplantation in children listed by TCRdb under 2016. Notes on the research overall: Using TCR repertoire profiling, the study quantitatively followed how T-cell immune reconstitution unfolded in children after TCRalphabeta/CD19-depleted allogeneic hematopoietic cell transplantation. Overall results and qualifications from the work: Apparently early alphabetaT-cell count recovery about two months after transplant reportedly relied on only several hundred rapidly expanded clones derived from non-depleted graft cells. The high TCRbeta diversity at day 60 in some patients was ascribed to recipient T cells and intrathymic progenitors that had survived conditioning. Hyperexpanded clone frequencies declined over subsequent months; after one year, T-cell counts and TCRbeta diversity were mostly attributed to newly produced T cells.

Compared with germline, V lacks 5 bases and J lacks 14 bases; bases without a gene match: 16. Inclusive of the bounding cysteine and phenylalanine, the CDR3 is 15 residues long. Only the CDR3 DNA stays, 45 bases, in frame from base 1. Via the germline V gene, CDR1 is MNHNS and CDR2 SASEGT. The treatment or condition label, as the study defines it: allogeneic hematopoietic cell transplantation with graft depleted of TCRalphabeta T cells and CD19 B cells. Transplant recipients were children who received TCRalphabeta/CD19-depleted allogeneic hematopoietic cell grafts. This clonotype was counted a few times. The specificity of this receptor is unknown. No base-level quality is on record; no much larger clone is a single base apart. Libraries came from PCR. The listed sequencing device is Illumina HiSeq 2500. To normalize quantification of the TCRbeta repertoire, the TCR libraries were built with molecular barcoding that relied on unique molecular identifiers. The public reads were reprocessed in TCRdb via fastp at Q25 and MiXCR, keeping in-frame beta chains. One record per CDR3 amino acid sequence lists the most common genes and DNA. Within this sample are nearly 350,000 distinct CDR3 sequences, with 15% to 20% of them counted one time only. The ten largest account for around two fifths of the sample.

The chain was built from TRBV6-1 and TRBJ1-4, and TRBD1 aligns with 8 junction nucleotides. The sequences come from PBMCs, mostly from graft donor cells, collected 360 days after TCRalphabeta/CD19-depleted stem cell transplant. The receptor comes from a male patient under 10 years old who had a stem cell transplant for acute lymphoblastic leukemia, so the T cells may come from the graft donor. The DNA reads TGTGCCAGCAGTCCACCGGACAGGGTCGACATCCCCCTGTTTTTT. Translated, this is CASSPPDRVDIPLFF.